The sequence of this T cell receptor (beta chain) was determined in a study of cytomegalovirus exposure and HLA in healthy donors. V lost 7 bases to trimming and J lost 8 bases; unmatched junction nucleotides: 18. From germline, CDR1 is SNHLY and CDR2 FYNNEI. CDR3 size: 17 residues. The table lists this clone with a few counts. Its antigen is not identified. Unrecorded immune exposures were likely, despite nominal health at sampling. The PCR contained 60 Vbeta and 13 Jbeta primers. Method: immunoSEQ multiplex PCR; TCRdb's copy keeps in-frame clones and lacks some. The table shows around 130,000 clones, with over 8% occurring only once. The study's findings and limits: Later, an analysis showed that TCR beta chains associated with HLA were more clonally expanded than others that were equally common. The availability of immune exposure information extended only to CMV serostatus.

The specimen sequenced was PBMCs. The receptor's source is a man in his forties or fifties in good health and CMV-seronegative. V gene TRBV2 combines with J gene TRBJ2-2; 8 positions match TRBD1. CDR3 loop: CASTPGQAAVGPGELFF. DNA of the CDR3: TGTGCCAGCACCCCGGGACAGGCGGCTGTCGGTCCTGGGGAGCTGTTTTTT.